What follows are 20 T cell receptor beta chains derived from one specimen sequenced in a study of cytomegalovirus exposure and HLA in healthy donors. Use of 60 Vbeta and 13 Jbeta primers characterized the PCR. Produced via immunoSEQ multiplex PCR; TCRdb's table is partial and in-frame only. Here the sample spans 150,000 to 200,000 clones, 8.5% to 10% being singletons. The sequencing sample was made of PBMCs. These receptors were collected from a woman aged 25 to 39 in good health and CMV-seropositive.

This clone was seen a handful of times. The chain joins TRBV27 to TRBJ1-1; possible D gene TRBD1, 5 bases. Trimming cost V 4 bases and J 3 bases, with 9 bases left between them. The germline V gene has CDR1 MNHEY and CDR2 SMNVEV (reference sequence). The CDR3 consists of 13 residues. The DNA for the CDR3 is TGTGCCAGCAGTTCCCCAGGGTACACTGAAGCTTTCTTT. The encoded protein is CASSSPGYTEAFF.

This clone appeared a few times. V is TRBV30 and J is TRBJ1-1; 7 bases map to TRBD1. The CDR3 consists of 13 residues. From germline, CDR1 is GTSNPN and CDR2 SVGIG (reference sequence). V dropped 6 bases and J dropped 3; count of bases not matched to a gene: 7. The DNA for the CDR3 is TGTGCCTGTACAGGGGATACCCACACTGAAGCTTTCTTT. Its protein product is CACTGDTHTEAFF.

The chain carries TRBV7-9 and TRBJ1-1; 10 positions agree with TRBD1. This CDR3 region has 15 residues. The V and J ends lost 5 bases and 5 bases, in that order; junction bases with no gene match: 8. Germline V gives CDR1 SEHNR, CDR2 FQNEAQ (reference sequence). CDR3 sequence (DNA): TGTGCCAGCAGCCTACTCGGGACAGGGGAGACTGAAGCTTTCTTT. It specifies CASSLLGTGETEAFF.

The table lists this clone with a few counts. The chain joins TRBV6-4 to TRBJ1-5, with 7 bases fitting TRBD1. Germline V gene lookup returns CDR1 MRHNA and CDR2 SNTAGT. CDR3 length: 15 amino acids. V lost 2 bases to trimming and J lost 2 bases; unmatched junction nucleotides: 3. CDR3 region: CASSDRQGGNQPQHF. The CDR3 nucleotides are TGTGCCAGCAGTGACAGGCAGGGGGGCAATCAGCCCCAGCATTTT.

This clone was seen more than once but under ten times. V and J are TRBV2 and TRBJ2-1; tentative D call: TRBD2 (5 bases). The germline V gene encodes CDR1 SNHLY and CDR2 FYNNEI. This CDR3 comprises 15 residues. V was cut by 4 bases and J by 0 bases, with 10 bases left in between. CDR3 nucleotides: TGTGCCAGCAGTGTGGAGGCGAGCTCCTACAATGAGCAGTTCTTC. This sequence encodes CASSVEASSYNEQFF. Variable domain in full (rest from reference TRBV2 and TRBJ2-1): EPEVTQTPSHQVTQMGQEVILRCVPISNHLYFYWYRQILGQKVEFLVSFYNNEISEKSEIFDDQFSVERPDGSNFTLKIRSTKLEDSAMYFCASSVEASSYNEQFFGPGTRLTVL.

This clone was seen only a few times. This sequence joins TRBV5-1 and TRBJ2-3; 9 bases are shared with TRBD1. The CDR3 consists of 14 residues. Unmatched junction bases numbered 4, after V lost 5 bases and J lost 3 bases. Looked up from germline, CDR1 is SGHRS and CDR2 is YFSETQ. CDR3 bases: TGCGCCAGCAGGGTCGGACAGGGGACAGATACGCAGTATTTT. Encoded protein: CASRVGQGTDTQYF.

This chain connects TRBV7-8 to TRBJ1-1; D is possibly TRBD1 (6 bases). The length of the CDR3 is 15 residues. From germline, CDR1 is SGHVS and CDR2 FQNEAQ. V dropped 3 bases and J dropped 5 bases, with 16 bases sitting between them. As DNA, the CDR3 is TGTGCCAGCAGCTTCCTCGCGGGGGCGAATACTGAAGCTTTCTTT. Translated, it gives CASSFLAGANTEAFF. Filled out from reference TRBV7-8 and TRBJ1-1, the complete variable domain reads GAGVSQSPRYKVAKRGQDVALRCDPISGHVSLFWYQQALGQGPEFLTYFQNEAQLDKSGLPSDRFFAERPEGSVSTLKIQRTQQEDSAVYLCASSFLAGANTEAFFGQGTRLTVV.

The chain employs TRBV2 and TRBJ2-5, with 10 nucleotides matching TRBD2. J was trimmed by 5 bases and V by 6 bases; bases with no gene match: 12. Per germline, CDR1 SNHLY and CDR2 FYNNEI. CDR3 length equals 16 residues. The CDR3 region is CASRDYSGRAGETQYF. CDR3 nucleotides: TGTGCCAGCAGGGACTACAGCGGGAGGGCCGGGGAGACCCAGTACTTC.

This clone was detected a few times. The chain carries TRBV7-9 and TRBJ1-2; perhaps TRBD1 as D (5 bases). This CDR3 is 9 amino acids long. Germline CDR1 and CDR2: SEHNR and FQNEAQ (reference sequence). CDR3 loop: CAGGDGYTF. DNA of the CDR3: TGTGCGGGGGGAGATGGCTACACCTTC.

Only a few counts were recorded for this clone. The chain uses TRBV5-6 and TRBJ2-5; 9 bases line up with TRBD2. TRBJ2-7 explains the end of the DNA better; the J call may be wrong. Germline loops: CDR1 SGHDT, CDR2 YYEEEE. The CDR3 loop spans 14 amino acids. In DNA, the CDR3 is TGTGCCAGCAGCTACAGCGGGGGGTCCTACGAGCAGTACTTC. This translates into CASSYSGGSYEQYF.

The table lists this clone with a few counts. This chain joins TRBV6-1 and TRBJ2-7; no definite D call. The CDR3 has 12 amino acids. Germline lookup yields CDR1 MNHNS and CDR2 SASEGT. Trimming left V 6 bases short and J 3 bases short, with 9 bases between. The CDR3 nucleotides read TGTGCCAGCAGGCTAAGTAACTACGAGCAGTACTTC. Protein product: CASRLSNYEQYF.

V gene TRBV7-8 combines with J gene TRBJ2-7, with 12 bases matching TRBD2. This CDR3 is built from 15 residues. V gave up 9 bases and J gave up 7 bases; unmatched junction bases: 13. CDR1 and CDR2 from the germline V gene are SGHVS and FQNEAQ. CDR3 coding DNA: TGTGCCAGGTCGAAAGGGACTAGCGGGTCGCGGGAGCAGTACTTC. Translation gives CARSKGTSGSREQYF.

This chain links TRBV10-3 with TRBJ2-5, with a weak D call TRBD1 (6 bases). The CDR3 has 13 amino acids. Trimming cost V 6 bases and J 1 base, with 9 bases left between them. Germline CDR1 and CDR2: ENHRY and SYGVKD. The CDR3 sequence: CAIRGTSQETQYF. The DNA of the CDR3 is TGTGCCATCAGAGGGACAAGCCAAGAGACCCAGTACTTC.

Only a few counts were recorded for this clone. V is TRBV6-1 and J is TRBJ2-2; 12 bases fit TRBD2. The CDR3 is 18 residues long. Germline values: CDR1 MNHNS, CDR2 SASEGT. Trimming cost V 4 bases and J 1 base; bases outside gene matches: 7. CDR3 nucleotide sequence: TGTGCCAGCAGTGGCGCTAGCGGGAGGGCTTTGAACACCGGGGAGCTGTTTTTT. Its protein product is CASSGASGRALNTGELFF.

V gene TRBV5-4 combines with J gene TRBJ2-7; possible D gene TRBD2, 7 bases. Germline loops: CDR1 SGHNT, CDR2 YYREEE (reference sequence). The V and J ends lost 4 bases and 1 base respectively, with 15 bases between them. This CDR3 contains 15 residues. DNA of the CDR3: TGTGCCAGCAGCAGGGGGGGTCAAGGGTCCTACGAGCAGTACTTC. Translation: CASSRGGQGSYEQYF.

This clone was recorded a few times. V gene TRBV7-2 combines with J gene TRBJ1-4; tentatively, D is TRBD1 (6 bases). CDR1 is SGHTA and CDR2 is FQGNSA in the germline V gene. The CDR3 consists of 14 residues. V lost 5 bases and J lost 4, with 11 bases in between. The CDR3 nucleotides are TGTGCCAGCAGCCCAGACAGGTTTAATGAAAAACTGTTTTTT. Translated, it gives CASSPDRFNEKLFF.

This clone has a handful of counts. This chain links TRBV5-4 with TRBJ2-3; D not resolved. Germline V CDR1 and CDR2: SGHNT, YYREEE (reference sequence). V was pared by 0 bases and J by 5 bases, with 4 bases between. The CDR3 consists of 12 residues. The chain's CDR3 is CASSLDRDTQYF. The CDR3 bases are TGTGCCAGCAGCTTGGATCGAGATACGCAGTATTTT. Drawing the rest from reference TRBV5-4 and TRBJ2-3, the complete variable domain is ETGVTQSPTHLIKTRGQQVTLRCSSQSGHNTVSWYQQALGQGPQFIFQYYREEENGRGNFPPRFSGLQFPNYSSELNVNALELDDSALYLCASSLDRDTQYFGPGTRLTVL.

This clone was found once. This chain connects TRBV7-6 to TRBJ2-1, with 7 positions matching TRBD1. The CDR3 is 13 amino acids. Trimming at V came to 5 bases and at J to 3 bases, leaving 1 base not matched to a gene. CDR1 and CDR2 from the germline V gene are SGHVS and FNYEAQ. CDR3 sequence: CASSRQGYNEQFF. CDR3 nucleotides: TGTGCCAGCAGCCGACAGGGCTACAATGAGCAGTTCTTC.

The chain links TRBV2 to TRBJ1-2; D might be TRBD1 (5 bases). The V and J ends lost 2 bases and 2 bases respectively, with 6 bases between them. The CDR3 totals 13 residues. Per the germline V gene, CDR1 is SNHLY and CDR2 is FYNNEI. The CDR3 sequence: CASSERGNYGYTF. CDR3 coding DNA: TGTGCCAGCAGTGAACGGGGGAACTATGGCTACACCTTC.

This sequence joins TRBV25-1 and TRBJ2-1, with D possibly TRBD2 on 6 matching bases. Germline V CDR1 and CDR2: MGHDK, SYGVNS. The V end lost 5 bases, the J end lost 2 bases, and 10 bases lay between the germline ends. The CDR3 runs to 14 residues. The CDR3 sequence: CASSLVAAYNEQFF. In DNA, the CDR3 is TGTGCCAGCAGTTTAGTAGCGGCCTACAATGAGCAGTTCTTC.